One and the same sample provided the 24 T cell receptor beta chains below, sequenced in a study of blood T cells in healthy people across ages. For the second PCR, which ran for about 7 to 11 cycles, a sample-barcoded 5' primer and a J-beta primer mix were used. MiXCR, run by TCRdb on the 5' RACE reads, gives a single entry per CDR3 protein. The repertoire holds about 770,000 distinct CDR3 sequences, with under 45% as singletons. Sequenced material: blood. The receptors derive from a man between 60 and 75 years old in good health.

This clonotype came up many times. The genes are TRBV6-6 and TRBJ2-5; D might be TRBD1 (5 bases). V lost 2 bases to trimming and J lost 3 bases, with 10 bases between them. The length of the CDR3 is 14 residues. Germline lookup yields CDR1 MNHNY and CDR2 SVGAGI (reference sequence). This CDR3 is CASSYPQGKETQYF. The CDR3 DNA sequence: TGTGCCAGCAGTTACCCCCAGGGAAAAGAGACCCAGTACTTC.

As for this clonotype: This may be a read error, as it is one base from a much larger clone. The chain has TRBV6-5 and TRBJ2-1; D uncertain. Trimming took 2 bases from V and 6 from J, leaving 17 bases between them. The CDR3 consists of 16 residues. The germline gives CDR1 MNHEY, CDR2 SVGAGI. The CDR3 loop is CASSYSIRLSGNEQFF. For the CDR3, the DNA is TGTGCCAGCAGTTACAGCATTCGCCTGTCAGGCAATGAGCAGTTCTTC.

The chain joins TRBV12-3 or TRBV12-4 to TRBJ2-7; 8 nucleotides align to TRBD2. V trimming: 5 bases; J trimming: 3 bases; junction bases outside the gene matches: 12. The CDR3 has 16 residues. The CDR3 region is CASSPRGAGIHYEQYF. The CDR3 DNA is TGTGCCAGCAGTCCGCGGGGGGCCGGAATTCACTACGAGCAGTACTTC.

The chain links TRBV29-1 to TRBJ2-3, with 8 positions matching TRBD2. V shed 3 bases, J shed 4 bases, and the junction held 12 bases outside the gene matches. The germline V gene encodes CDR1 SQVTM and CDR2 ANQGSEA. The CDR3 contains 16 residues. This CDR3 reads CSVDGTRGGLADTQYF. The DNA of the CDR3 is TGCAGCGTTGATGGGACTAGGGGGGGGCTTGCAGATACGCAGTATTTT.

The chain uses TRBV7-2 and TRBJ2-3; D might be TRBD2 (6 bases). V shed 4 bases and J shed 6 bases, with 20 bases lying between them. From germline, CDR1 is SGHTA and CDR2 FQGNSA. This CDR3 is 16 amino acids long. The CDR3 reads CASSYGSGPAKDTQYF. The CDR3 DNA is TGTGCCAGCAGCTACGGTAGCGGCCCGGCGAAGGATACGCAGTATTTT.

J is TRBJ1-6 and V is TRBV20-1; 9 bases map to TRBD1. Unmatched junction bases numbered 15, after V lost 6 bases and J lost 6 bases. Looked up from germline, CDR1 is DFQATT and CDR2 is SNEGSKA (reference sequence). The CDR3 sequence is 17 residues long. The CDR3 protein is CSAQTTGGTIGNSPLHF. CDR3 DNA sequence: TGCAGTGCCCAAACGACAGGGGGTACTATTGGTAATTCACCCCTCCACTTT.

V usage is TRBV29-1 and J usage is TRBJ2-1; D assignment may be TRBD1 or TRBD2 (5 bases each). Germline assignment: CDR1 SQVTM and CDR2 ANQGSEA. Trimming left V 4 bases short and J 3 bases short, with 10 bases between. The CDR3 extends over 13 amino acids. In nucleotides, the CDR3 is TGCAGCGTTGGGGCAGGGAGCTACAATGAGCAGTTCTTC. Amino acid sequence: CSVGAGSYNEQFF.

The rearrangement uses TRBV7-2 and TRBJ2-1; TRBD2 matches at 7 bases. The assigned J gene may be wrong: the sequence end matches TRBJ2-7 better. Germline V gene sequence: CDR1 SGHTA, CDR2 FQGNSA. The length of the CDR3 is 15 residues. The CDR3 region has the DNA TGTGCCAGCAGCCAGCGGGCGGGGGTATACAATGAGCAGTACTTC. It is translated as CASSQRAGVYNEQYF.

The rearrangement links TRBV7-9 to TRBJ2-5; TRBD2 might be the D (5 bases). Germline assignment: CDR1 SEHNR and CDR2 FQNEAQ (reference sequence). Trimming removed 1 base from V and 4 bases from J, with 16 bases in between. The CDR3 spans 16 residues. The CDR3 nucleotides are TGTGCCAGCAGCTTAGTCGGACCCACGGCGGGAGAGACCCAGTACTTC. Translated, it gives CASSLVGPTAGETQYF.

There are many counts of this clonotype. V usage is TRBV28 and J usage is TRBJ2-7; D is undetermined. Germline CDR1 MDHEN, CDR2 SYDVKM. V lost 6 bases and J lost 7, with 10 bases in between. CDR3 length equals 11 residues. The CDR3 reads CASSTLHEQYF. For the CDR3, the DNA is TGTGCCAGCAGCACTCTGCATGAGCAGTACTTC.

The chain carries TRBV29-1 and TRBJ1-2; 7 nucleotides line up with TRBD1. The V and J ends lost 6 bases and 1 base, in that order; junction bases with no gene match: 11. This CDR3 is built from 15 residues. CDR1 and CDR2 (germline): SQVTM, ANQGSEA. Here the CDR3 reads CSVMGQSPFNYGYTF. The CDR3 DNA reads as TGCAGCGTCATGGGACAGTCCCCTTTTAACTATGGCTACACCTTC.

CDR3 residues: CATSRKTGAETQYF. The CDR3 nucleotides are TGTGCCACCAGCAGAAAGACAGGGGCAGAGACCCAGTACTTC. V is TRBV15 and J is TRBJ2-5, with TRBD1 matching 8 bases. CDR3 size: 14 residues. CDR1 and CDR2 from the germline V gene are LNHNV and YYDKDF (reference sequence). V lost 2 bases, J lost 4 bases, and 3 bases stayed unmatched.

The V gene is TRBV18, the J gene TRBJ2-3; a weak D match, TRBD1 (5 bases). The CDR3 is 15 amino acids. The V and J ends lost 3 bases and 2 bases respectively, with 12 bases between them. The germline V gene has CDR1 KGHSH and CDR2 LQKENI. CDR3 in amino acids: CASSPAQAFTDTQYF. DNA for the CDR3: TGTGCCAGCTCACCCGCACAGGCCTTCACAGATACGCAGTATTTT.

This rearrangement joins TRBV5-1 to TRBJ1-2, with 7 bases lining up with TRBD1. This CDR3 is 14 amino acids long. CDR1 and CDR2 from the germline V gene are SGHRS and YFSETQ. V dropped 4 bases and J dropped 4; count of bases not matched to a gene: 7. The CDR3, as DNA: TGCGCCAGCAGCGGAGGGACAGAGAGCTATGGCTACACCTTC. Translation gives CASSGGTESYGYTF.

This clonotype showed up just a few times. The chain couples TRBV13 to TRBJ2-3, with 12 bases fitting TRBD2. Losses at the gene ends were 4 bases for V and 6 bases for J; bases not matched to a gene: 5. The CDR3 loop spans 15 amino acids. The germline V gene has CDR1 PRHDT and CDR2 FYEKMQ (reference sequence). The CDR3 DNA follows: TGTGCCAGCAGCTCAAGGACTAGCGGGGTGGATACGCAGTATTTT. Its protein product is CASSSRTSGVDTQYF.

The V gene is TRBV12-3 or TRBV12-4, the J gene TRBJ2-1; D perhaps matches TRBD1 (6 bases). The CDR3 loop spans 14 amino acids. Deletions cut 6 bases from V and 10 bases from J, with 19 bases between. In nucleotides, the CDR3 is TGTGCCAGCAGCCCCGGTCAGGGGCCCTACGAGCAGTTCTTC. It specifies CASSPGQGPYEQFF.

V gene TRBV3-1 combines with J gene TRBJ2-4, with 10 bases that match TRBD1. The DNA end favors TRBJ2-5, so the J call may be wrong. Germline CDR1 reads LGHDT; CDR2 reads YNNKEL (reference sequence). The CDR3 consists of 15 residues. Here the CDR3 DNA reads TGTGCCAGCAGGGACTCGGGACAGGGGAGGGAGACCCAGTACTTC. Residues: CASRDSGQGRETQYF.

The rearrangement uses TRBV9 and TRBJ2-2; D gene uncertain. This CDR3 has 17 amino acids. Germline values: CDR1 SGDLS, CDR2 YYNGEE. Trimming pared 0 bases from V and 3 bases from J, leaving 15 bases between. CDR3 sequence: CASSVALHGPDTGELFF. The CDR3 nucleotides read TGTGCCAGCAGCGTAGCTCTCCATGGGCCAGACACCGGGGAGCTGTTTTTT.

This clonotype was detected only a few times. CDR3 DNA: TGCAGTGCTAGAGATCTTGGAGATTACAATGAGCAGTTCTTC. Translating gives CSARDLGDYNEQFF. The V gene is TRBV20-1, the J gene TRBJ2-1; D not resolved. The germline V and J ends were trimmed by 0 bases and 4 bases, with 10 bases remaining between them. The CDR3 contains 14 residues. Germline CDR1 DFQATT, CDR2 SNEGSKA (reference sequence).

The genes are TRBV6-6 and TRBJ2-5, with TRBD1 identical over 8 bases. The V and J ends lost 5 bases and 5 bases, in that order; junction bases with no gene match: 16. The V gene's germline CDR1 is MNHNY and CDR2 SVGAGI (reference sequence). This CDR3 has 17 residues. The CDR3: CASSPPLGQGAGETQYF. DNA of the CDR3: TGTGCCAGCAGTCCCCCGTTGGGGCAGGGGGCAGGGGAGACCCAGTACTTC.

The chain is built from TRBV14 and TRBJ2-1; D gene ambiguous. Per germline, CDR1 SGHDN and CDR2 FVKESK. The CDR3 consists of 17 residues. V gave up 7 bases and J gave up 6 bases, with 25 bases separating them. This CDR3 is CASILECGDTTANEQFF. The CDR3 nucleotides are TGTGCCAGCATCCTCGAGTGCGGCGACACCACGGCCAATGAGCAGTTCTTC.

This clonotype turned up a few times. J is TRBJ2-5 and V is TRBV5-1; 10 bases match TRBD1. J lost 5 bases, V lost 4 bases, and 11 bases had no gene match. The CDR3 is 16 residues long. Germline CDR1 reads SGHRS; CDR2 reads YFSETQ. The CDR3 region has the DNA TGCGCCAGCAGCCTCTCCCCCGACAGGGGGCGGGAGACCCAGTACTTC. Encoded protein: CASSLSPDRGRETQYF.

With respect to this clonotype: Its ends do not fully match the called genes, so a read error is possible. This sequence joins TRBV29-1 and TRBJ2-3; D ambiguous. The CDR3 consists of 12 residues. Germline V gene data show CDR1 as SQVTM and CDR2 as ANQGSEA. The CDR3 here is CSVEQSTDMQYF. DNA of the CDR3: TGCAGCGTTGAACAGTCCACAGATATGCAGTATTTT.

This clonotype was seen only a few times. The gene calls are TRBV19 and TRBJ1-5; 9 bases agree with TRBD1. CDR1 and CDR2 from the germline V gene are LNHDA and SQIVND (reference sequence). The CDR3 runs to 14 residues. Germline trimming cut 7 bases from V and 6 bases from J; bases unmatched to any gene: 7. The CDR3 nucleotides are TGTGCCAGTACGAGGACAGGGGAGAGTCAGCCCCAGCATTTT. It translates to CASTRTGESQPQHF. The full variable domain, in which reference TRBV19 and TRBJ1-5 provide the parts outside the CDR3, is DGGITQSPKYLFRKEGQNVTLSCEQNLNHDAMYWYRQDPGQGLRLIYYSQIVNDFQKGDIAEGYSVSREKKESFPLTVTSAQKNPTAFYLCASTRTGESQPQHFGDGTRLSIL.